This T cell receptor (beta chain) was identified in a study of metastatic and nonmetastatic thyroid tumors (dated by TCRdb to the early 2020s). In the study overall: For patients with malignant and with benign thyroid disease, the researchers compared repertoires between peripheral blood samples and tumor or nodule tissue samples.

No treatment had been received by any patient before thyroid surgery. Using T-cell receptor beta sequencing, the researchers looked back retrospectively at clinical samples from patients, gathered between the early 2010s and the late 2010s. In its sample, this clone was seen many times. The antigen it recognizes is unknown. Base qualities are missing; no much larger clone stands one base away. The library was made by PCR. The instrument was an Illumina HiSeq 4000. High-throughput sequencing was used to profile the CDR3 region of the TCR beta-chain in every patient. The source study handled its data this way. The researchers built a classifier to tell apart papillary thyroid cancer patients with distant metastasis, based on CDR3 differences among clinicopathological groups. Repertoire diversity was assessed with the Shannon index, and tumor-blood repertoire similarity with the Morisita-Horn index. TCRdb handled the public reads itself, with Q25 trimming in fastp and clone calling in MiXCR, and kept productive beta chains. TCRdb's processing, not the authors', yielded these V and J calls. For this sample there are approximately 25,000 clones; around 26% appear just once. Clones ranked in the top ten supply about 16% of the sample.

Paper-wide results and their limitations: In both blood and tumor samples, TCR beta diversity was reported to be significantly higher in malignant tumors than in benign nodules.

The germline V gene yields SGHTA for CDR1 and FQGNSA for CDR2. Trimming leaves V shorter by 3 bases and J shorter by 2 bases, with the junction holding 6 bases beyond the gene matches. Inclusive of the bounding cysteine and phenylalanine, the CDR3 is 15 residues long. Only the CDR3 DNA is retained, 45 bases long and in frame from the first base. The chain is encoded by TRBV7-2 joined to TRBJ2-5, with 7 middle bases fitting TRBD2. This clonotype was sampled from a male donor with papillary thyroid cancer or a benign thyroid nodule (not recorded which). Some clones in this sample may be carry-over from other donors' samples. The sample consisted of blood. The DNA sequence is TGTGCCAGCAGCTTCCCCCTAGCGGCTCAAGAGACCCAGTACTTC. This sequence encodes CASSFPLAAQETQYF.